This T cell receptor beta chain is from a study of blood T cells in healthy people across ages. Per sample, a minimum of 6.5 million PBMCs were isolated. Turning to this clonotype: Its target is not known. The junction and the germline gene differ at one end; a read error may be behind it.

With a J-beta primer mix and a sample-barcoded 5' primer, a second PCR ran roughly 6 to 11 cycles. TCRdb recomputed calls from the 5' RACE reads with MiXCR, one row per CDR3 protein. The sample records approximately 2,000,000 distinct CDR3 sequences, about 39% being singletons. General observations from the study: Per million T cells, TCR beta diversity dropped roughly linearly as age increased. Because donor CMV status was unknown, expanded clonotype changes were possibly confounded.

Source material: blood. The sequence derives from a human donor in good health.

DNA of the CDR3: TGTGCCAGTAGCCGAGCCGGTTACAACTATGGCTACACCTTC. Its protein is CASSRAGYNYGYTF. V and J are TRBV4-2 and TRBJ1-2; D gene ambiguous. The CDR3 runs 14 residues. Germline CDR1 is LGHNA and CDR2 is YNFKEQ.